This T cell receptor (beta chain) was observed in a study of blood T cell repertoires in COVID-19 (dated by TCRdb to the early 2020s). About the investigation overall: The collaborator samples originated in the United States, Italy and Spain and spanned the acute and convalescent phases of COVID-19. The sample metadata nearly always contained a de-identified subject ID, COVID-19 status, age in years and sex. The samples were drawn from the first 160 participants of the ongoing ImmuneRACE study and from 1,254 subjects provided by 6 global collaborators. HLA class I and class II types, where available, came from metadata supplied by the sample provider rather than from assay-based typing. The repertoires were released in a freely available public database intended as a resource for research on the immune response to SARS-CoV-2. Subjects who had been exposed to COVID-19, were actively infected with it, or had recovered from it provided the deeply sampled blood TCRbeta repertoires that made up the dataset. The prospective study material was composed of cDNA or gDNA derived from T cells, B-cell-depleted T cells, or PBMCs.

Of note for this clone: Its antigen is unknown. It has no much larger one-base neighbor in the sample; base qualities were not kept.

V loses 4 bases of germline sequence and J loses 5 bases, and the interval between the two ends is 11 bases. The CDR3, from cysteine to phenylalanine, totals 13 residues. Only the CDR3 DNA is retained, 39 bases long and in frame from the first base. CDR1 and CDR2 were assigned from the germline V gene as KGHSH and LQKENI. Results the study describes overall, beyond this receptor: The amount of clinical and demographic metadata varied by source and participant and was provided uncurated.

Enrolling through a virtual design, the prospective study's participants ranged in age from roughly 18 to 95 years and lived across roughly 24 United States geographic areas. Cohort assignment in the prospective study relied on participant-reported clinical history from a screening survey and a study questionnaire. ImmuneRACE Cohort 3 recovered participants were defined by two consecutive negative NP/OP PCR tests, healthcare professional clearance, or symptom resolution. In the prospective study, whole blood, serum and a nasopharyngeal or oropharyngeal swab were collected from each participant by mobile phlebotomists. Over an approximately two-month period, participants in the prospective study had the option of providing additional blood draws and questionnaires. Blood samples from the prospective study were shipped frozen or at room temperature prior to DNA extraction. TCRbeta CDR3 regions were amplified from genomic DNA by means of the immunoSEQ Assay, a bias-controlled multiplex PCR. As for the authors' bioinformatics: The number of nucleated cells in each sample was estimated from the amplification of reference gene primers within the assay. To quantify the absolute abundance of each unique TCRbeta CDR3 rearrangement, sequence reads were collapsed and filtered. For each sample, productive Simpson clonality was calculated by taking the square root of Simpson's diversity index across productive rearrangements. The source is immuneACCESS, and TCRdb retained only in-frame sequences with V and J called. Part of the clones is not carried over; for the studies checked, unresolved V genes explain less than half of this, and the remainder is unexplained. V and J calls and clone size are those listed in that table; D and trimming were worked out from the DNA. Across this sample there are some 510,000 clones, with over 75% seen only once. The ten largest clones add up to approximately 1.8% of the sample.

Sequenced material: PBMCs or T cells enriched from blood (not recorded which). This sequence was found in a middle-aged woman who had recovered from COVID-19. The chain uses TRBV18 and TRBJ1-2; perhaps TRBD1 is the D gene, with 5 bases matching. The encoded CDR3 is CASSQGVVYGYTF. The DNA sequence follows: TGTGCCAGCTCACAAGGGGTCGTTTATGGCTACACCTTC.